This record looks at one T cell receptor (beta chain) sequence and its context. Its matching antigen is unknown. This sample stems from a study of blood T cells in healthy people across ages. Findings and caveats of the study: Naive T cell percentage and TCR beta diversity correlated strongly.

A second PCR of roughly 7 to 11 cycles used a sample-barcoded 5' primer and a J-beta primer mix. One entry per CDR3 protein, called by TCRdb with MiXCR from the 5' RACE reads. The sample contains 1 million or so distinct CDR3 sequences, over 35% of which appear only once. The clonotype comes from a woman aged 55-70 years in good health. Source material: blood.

The CDR3 loop reads CASSRADGGARNYEQYF. The DNA for the CDR3 is TGTGCCAGCAGCCGCGCCGATGGAGGGGCGAGGAACTACGAGCAGTACTTC. V is TRBV14 and J is TRBJ2-7; D perhaps matches TRBD2 (6 bases). V was cut by 4 bases and J by 3 bases, with 22 bases left in between. CDR1 and CDR2 from the germline V gene are SGHDN and FVKESK. The CDR3 is made up of 17 amino acids.